The TCR beta chain described here comes from a study of T cell repertoires in cytomegalovirus infection. About the study: The authors relied on CMV epitopes, both recently identified HLA-C-restricted and well-studied HLA-B-restricted. It was the public TCR beta signatures that indicated both CMV infection and matching HLA type.

TCRdb re-derived calls from the reads in MiXCR, one entry per CDR3 protein. This table holds about a million distinct CDR3 sequences, around 30% found once. The CDR3 length is 13 residues. V was cut by 6 bases and J by 1 base, with 7 bases left in between. General study results and limits: Accumulated public TCR beta family frequency recognized individuals carrying CMV together with the relevant HLA. Ex vivo, HLA-C-restricted CMV-specific TCR beta clonotypes prevailed over the rest of the response.

In its sample, this clonotype was seen many times. Its antigen remains unknown. The chain uses TRBV12-3 or TRBV12-4 and TRBJ2-1; no clear D gene. Source: cultured CD8+ T cells from PBMCs, taken from culture after CMV antigen stimulation. The TCR was taken from a human donor in good health (CMV status not recorded). Some clones in this sample may be carry-over from other donors' samples. CDR3 DNA: TGTGCCAGCAGCACCGGGTCCTACAATGAGCAGTTCTTC. This gives the protein CASSTGSYNEQFF.